The 28 T cell receptor beta chains below come from one sample, sequenced in a study of breast tumors, draining lymph nodes, adjacent tissues. TCRdb independently ran MiXCR on the multiplex PCR reads; one entry per CDR3 protein. The data show 16,000 or so distinct CDR3 sequences, with 45% seen just once and about an eighth held by the top ten. The sample consisted of tumor-adjacent breast tissue. The source is a female donor with breast cancer. Some clones in this sample may be carry-over from other donors' samples.

Concerning this clonotype itself: Relative to the germline gene, one junction end is altered; a read error may explain this. The rearrangement joins TRBV6-2 or TRBV6-3 to TRBJ1-1; 8 bases fit TRBD1. This CDR3 region has 15 residues. Germline loops: CDR1 MNHEY, CDR2 SVGEGT. CDR3: CARSHPGGENTEAFF. In nucleotides, the CDR3 is TGTGCCCGCAGTCACCCAGGGGGCGAGAACACTGAAGCTTTCTTT.

V is TRBV15 and J is TRBJ2-1, with TRBD2 matching over 11 bases. The CDR3 runs 16 residues. Germline V gene data show CDR1 as LNHNV and CDR2 as YYDKDF (reference sequence). Losses at the gene ends were 0 bases for V and 7 bases for J; bases not matched to a gene: 5. The chain's CDR3 is CATSRDVAGGRNEQFF. The CDR3 coding sequence is TGTGCCACCAGCAGAGATGTAGCGGGGGGGCGGAATGAGCAGTTCTTC. Drawing the rest from reference TRBV15 and TRBJ2-1, the complete variable domain is DAMVIQNPRYQVTQFGKPVTLSCSQTLNHNVMYWYQQKSSQAPKLLFHYYDKDFNNEADTPDNFQSRRPNTSFCFLDIRSPGLGDTAMYLCATSRDVAGGRNEQFFGPGTRLTVL.

This clonotype is categorized as medium-sized. V and J are TRBV6-5 and TRBJ1-3, with a possible D match to TRBD1 (5 bases). CDR1 is MNHEY, CDR2 SVGAGI, per germline. Deletions cut 6 bases from V and 4 bases from J, with 16 bases between. This CDR3 spans 15 amino acids. Here the CDR3 reads CASSPRGISGNTIYF. As DNA, the CDR3 is TGTGCCAGCAGCCCTCGGGGGATCTCGGGAAACACCATATATTTT.

The chain carries TRBV5-1 and TRBJ1-1, with 7 bases lining up with TRBD1. This CDR3 is built from 16 residues. The germline V gene encodes CDR1 SGHRS and CDR2 YFSETQ. The ends lost 3 bases at V and 4 bases at J; junction bases unmatched: 12. The CDR3 spells CASSSGHGAGGTEAFF. CDR3 nucleotide sequence: TGCGCCAGCAGCTCCGGACACGGGGCAGGGGGCACTGAAGCTTTCTTT.

The gene calls are TRBV7-3 and TRBJ2-3; 12 bases match TRBD1. Germline lookup yields CDR1 SGHTA and CDR2 FQGTGA. Germline trimming cut 5 bases from V and 1 base from J; bases unmatched to any gene: 4. The CDR3 runs to 16 residues. The CDR3 nucleotides read TGTGCCAGCAGCGGGGACAGGGGGCTGGGCACAGATACGCAGTATTTT. Translated, it gives CASSGDRGLGTDTQYF.

The J gene is TRBJ2-7, the V gene TRBV9; 9 positions match TRBD1. CDR1 and CDR2 (germline): SGDLS, YYNGEE. Losses at the gene ends were 0 bases for V and 4 bases for J; bases not matched to a gene: 11. The CDR3 runs to 17 residues. As DNA, the CDR3 is TGTGCCAGCAGCGTAGTAGGGGGGGGACAGGGTGTTTACGAGCAGTACTTC. Its protein product is CASSVVGGGQGVYEQYF.

The rearrangement uses TRBV7-2 and TRBJ1-2, with D unclear. Germline V gives CDR1 SGHTA, CDR2 FQGNSA. The germline V and J ends were trimmed by 0 bases and 8 bases, with 10 bases remaining between them. This CDR3 comprises 13 residues. The CDR3 DNA is TGTGCCAGCAGCTTAGCAGACCTCGGCGGCTACACCTTC. Amino acids: CASSLADLGGYTF.

Of note for this clonotype: One end of the junction varies from germline; a read error may be responsible. The chain carries TRBV4-3 and TRBJ1-2, with a possible D match to TRBD1 (6 bases). This CDR3 spans 13 amino acids. CDR1 and CDR2 from the germline V gene are LGHNA and YSLEER. The CDR3 loop reads CASNQIGGYGYTF. CDR3 DNA sequence: TGCGCCAGCAACCAAATAGGGGGGTATGGCTACACCTTC.

This clonotype was seen repeatedly, ten times or more. The chain has TRBV4-2 and TRBJ1-4, with D possibly being TRBD1 (6 bases). Germline V gene data show CDR1 as LGHNA and CDR2 as YNFKEQ. The CDR3 runs 16 residues. Trimming took 2 bases from V and 5 from J, leaving 15 bases between them. As DNA, the CDR3 is TGTGCCAGCAGCCAACCTTGGACAGAGCCCAATGAAAAACTGTTTTTT. Translation: CASSQPWTEPNEKLFF.

The table lists this clonotype with a count of one. The rearrangement uses TRBV11-2 and TRBJ1-3; 10 bases agree with TRBD1. Germline lookup yields CDR1 SGHAT and CDR2 FQNNGV. The J segment lost 9 bases and the V segment lost 1 base, leaving 6 bases of the junction unmatched. The CDR3 loop spans 15 amino acids. The CDR3: CASSLVSTGGLTIYF. CDR3 coding DNA: TGTGCCAGCAGCTTAGTTTCGACAGGGGGCCTCACCATATATTTT.

The rearrangement links TRBV20-1 to TRBJ2-3; D is undetermined. This CDR3 is 15 amino acids long. The germline CDR1 and CDR2 sequences are DFQATT and SNEGSKA (reference sequence). Between the trimmed V and J ends, which lost 3 bases and 0 bases, there was a span of 13 bases. The CDR3, as DNA: TGCAGTGCTAGTGACCCTAGAGGTAGCACAGATACGCAGTATTTT. Translation gives CSASDPRGSTDTQYF.

The chain combines TRBV12-3 or TRBV12-4 with TRBJ2-2, with D possibly TRBD2 on 5 matching bases. The ends were cut back, 4 bases at V and 5 bases at J, with 14 bases in the middle. This CDR3 has 15 residues. The CDR3 is CASSWPPWETGELFF. The DNA of the CDR3 is TGTGCCAGCAGTTGGCCTCCCTGGGAGACCGGGGAGCTGTTTTTT.

Details on this clonotype: The conserved phenylalanine or tryptophan is not found at the CDR3 terminus, so this likely reflects a read error. No DNA is shown, since the ends of the CDR3 on it are uncertain; the CDR3 is the one TCRdb lists. The chain uses TRBV5-1 and TRBJ2-1; TRBD1 is the table's D call and was not checked against the DNA. Per the germline V gene, CDR1 is SGHRS and CDR2 is YFSETQ. Ends included, the CDR3 has 17 residues. The CDR3: CASSLGITGSYGYTFGS.

A remark on this clonotype: The CDR3 carries no conserved terminal phenylalanine or tryptophan, so it likely arises from a read error. J is TRBJ2-5 and V is TRBV5-4, with 13 positions matching TRBD2. This CDR3 is built from 19 residues. Trimming took 1 base from V and 4 from J; bases not matched to a gene: 13. Germline CDR1 reads SGHNT; CDR2 reads YYREEE (reference sequence). The CDR3 spells CASSLPGTSGAPFRETQYS. The CDR3, as DNA: TGTGCCAGCAGCTTGCCCGGGACTAGCGGGGCTCCATTCCGAGAGACCCAGTACTCC.

This clonotype is medium-sized within its sample. The chain carries TRBV7-2 and TRBJ2-5; 8 bases agree with TRBD1. The CDR3 is 14 amino acids. Germline loops: CDR1 SGHTA, CDR2 FQGNSA. Trimming took 5 bases from V and 5 from J; bases not matched to a gene: 7. CDR3 sequence: CASSQGAMRETQYF. CDR3 sequence (DNA): TGTGCCAGCAGCCAGGGGGCCATGAGGGAGACCCAGTACTTC.

The chain combines TRBV4-1 with TRBJ2-1; D may correspond to TRBD1 or TRBD2 (5 bases each). Germline CDR1 MGHRA, CDR2 YSYEKL. Deletions cut 0 bases from V and 1 base from J, with 10 bases between. This CDR3 is built from 16 residues. CDR3 DNA: TGCGCCAGCAGCCAAGATCCGAGGGGTTCCTACAATGAGCAGTTCTTC. It translates to CASSQDPRGSYNEQFF.

This rearrangement joins TRBV15 to TRBJ1-5; 8 bases match TRBD1. V lost 7 bases to trimming and J lost 4 bases; unmatched junction nucleotides: 6. The CDR3 runs 14 residues. The germline V gene has CDR1 LNHNV and CDR2 YYDKDF (reference sequence). CDR3 sequence (DNA): TGTGCCACCACAAGGGACAGGACTAATCAGCCCCAGCATTTT. It specifies CATTRDRTNQPQHF.

This clonotype is medium-sized (0.01 to 0.1%). The CDR3 bases are TGCGCCAGCAGCAAGACGGGGACGGGACCCTACGAGCAGTACTTC. Protein: CASSKTGTGPYEQYF. The V gene is TRBV5-1, the J gene TRBJ2-7, with D perhaps assigned TRBD1 or TRBD2 (5 bases each). The germline V and J ends were trimmed by 4 bases and 2 bases, with 16 bases remaining between them. The length of the CDR3 is 15 residues. The germline V gene has CDR1 SGHRS and CDR2 YFSETQ.

This clonotype was seen ten or more times. The chain employs TRBV5-8 and TRBJ2-7; 14 nucleotides line up with TRBD2. Per germline, CDR1 SGHTS and CDR2 YDEGEE. The CDR3 runs 15 residues. J gave up 12 bases and V 4 bases, and 12 bases lay outside the gene matches. CDR3 nucleotide sequence: TGTGCCAGCAGCGAGGGGACTAGCGGGAGTCGGTGGCGGTACTTC. It codes for CASSEGTSGSRWRYF.

The genes are TRBV15 and TRBJ2-3; 7 nucleotides line up with TRBD2. In germline, CDR1 is LNHNV, CDR2 YYDKDF (reference sequence). V trimming: 8 bases; J trimming: 1 base; junction bases outside the gene matches: 15. The CDR3 is made up of 17 amino acids. In DNA form, the CDR3 reads TGTGCCACCTGCGGACACTGGCGGGAGAAGTGCACAGATACGCAGTATTTT. It encodes CATCGHWREKCTDTQYF.

This clonotype occurred many times. A much larger clone differs by one base, so this may be a read error. The chain employs TRBV20-1 and TRBJ2-5; 9 bases agree with TRBD2. CDR1 is DFQATT, CDR2 SNEGSKA, per germline (reference sequence). J gave up 5 bases and V 1 base, and 11 bases lay outside the gene matches. The CDR3 is 16 amino acids. The CDR3 reads CSARGARGGARETQYF. For the CDR3, the DNA is TGCAGTGCTAGAGGGGCGCGGGGGGGTGCCCGGGAGACCCAGTACTTC.

The DNA of the CDR3 is TGTGCCAGCAGAGATCGTAGCCGGGCTGAAAAACTGTTTTTT. It codes for CASRDRSRAEKLFF. The gene calls are TRBV6-6 and TRBJ1-4; D remains unclear. The CDR3 runs to 14 residues. Deletions cut 6 bases from V and 7 bases from J, with 15 bases between. Germline V gene data show CDR1 as MNHNY and CDR2 as SVGAGI (reference sequence).

The gene calls are TRBV2 and TRBJ2-3, with 9 positions matching TRBD2. The CDR3 extends over 18 amino acids. The ends lost 4 bases at V and 2 bases at J; junction bases unmatched: 13. The germline gives CDR1 SNHLY, CDR2 FYNNEI. CDR3 bases: TGTGCCAGCAGTGTAAAGGGAAACTTAGCGGGGGCCACAGATACGCAGTATTTT. Protein: CASSVKGNLAGATDTQYF.

This clonotype was counted a few times. The V call is TRBV2, the J call TRBJ1-2, with a possible D match to TRBD1 (5 bases). The V end lost 5 bases, the J end lost 2 bases, and 12 bases lay between the germline ends. The CDR3 has 14 residues. From germline, CDR1 is SNHLY and CDR2 FYNNEI. The CDR3 bases are TGTGCCAGCAGTCCGGACAAAAGGAACTATGGCTACACCTTC. Its translation is CASSPDKRNYGYTF.

V and J are TRBV28 and TRBJ1-5, with unresolved D. CDR3 length: 14 residues. CDR1 is MDHEN and CDR2 is SYDVKM in the germline V gene. V dropped 2 bases and J dropped 4 bases, with 9 bases sitting between them. CDR3 sequence: CASSLGLGNQPQHF. The CDR3 bases are TGTGCCAGCAGTTTAGGGTTGGGGAATCAGCCCCAGCATTTT.

This chain connects TRBV12-3 or TRBV12-4 to TRBJ2-5; no definite D call. Trimming took 10 bases from V and 3 from J, leaving 15 bases between them. The CDR3 extends over 13 amino acids. CDR3: CATKTHEEETQYF. The CDR3 nucleotides are TGTGCCACCAAGACACACGAGGAAGAGACCCAGTACTTC.

This clonotype came up many times. A much larger clonotype is one base distant, so this may be a read error. V gene TRBV5-6 combines with J gene TRBJ2-1; either TRBD1 or TRBD2 may fit D (5 bases each). The V gene's germline CDR1 is SGHDT and CDR2 YYEEEE. This CDR3 spans 15 amino acids. V lost 4 bases and J 1 base, leaving 12 bases between the germline ends. The CDR3, as DNA: TGTGCCAGCAGCCTGGGACGGCCTTCCTACAATGAGCAGTTCTTC. The encoded protein is CASSLGRPSYNEQFF.

Details on this clonotype: A much larger clone is a single base away; this may be a read error. V and J are TRBV5-4 and TRBJ2-4; TRBD1 agrees at 9 bases. CDR3 length: 15 amino acids. CDR1 and CDR2 (germline): SGHNT, YYREEE (reference sequence). In DNA form, the CDR3 reads TGTGCCAGCAGCTTGAGGACAGGGGAAATAAACATTCGGTACTTC. Its translation is CASSLRTGEINIRYF.